The source of this TCR beta chain is a study of T cell repertoires in cytomegalovirus infection. Across the whole study: CMV epitopes that were recently identified and HLA-C-restricted were used alongside well-studied HLA-B-restricted ones. CMV infection and matching HLA type were both indicated by public TCR beta signatures. Findings of the study overall: Identification of carriers of CMV plus the relevant HLA was achieved through cumulative public TCR beta family frequency. Clonotypes of TCR beta that were HLA-C-restricted and CMV-specific dominated the ex vivo response.

Germline values: CDR1 MDHEN, CDR2 SYDVKM. The CDR3 is made up of 16 amino acids. V was pared by 5 bases and J by 2 bases, with 11 bases of the junction left unmatched. TCRdb reprocessed the reads with MiXCR, giving one entry per CDR3 protein. The repertoire has about 830,000 distinct CDR3 sequences, over 25% of them found once; the top ten carry approximately 13%. To note about this clonotype: What it binds is not known.

This specimen consisted of cultured CD8+ T cells from PBMCs, obtained from culture after CMV antigen stimulation. The TCR originated in a human donor in good health (CMV status not recorded). Some clones in this sample may be carry-over from other donors' samples. The chain employs TRBV28 and TRBJ2-5; 7 positions match TRBD1. CDR3 bases: TGTGCCAGCAGTCCCGGGACAGATGGAGTTCAAGAGACCCAGTACTTC. Protein product: CASSPGTDGVQETQYF.